A selection of T cell receptor beta chains follows, all from one sample in a study of response to subunit inactivated influenza vaccine. TCRdb redid the calling of the RT-PCR reads with MiXCR, one entry per CDR3 protein. The sample consists of over 300,000 distinct CDR3 sequences, 21% of them appearing once. This sample comprised PBMCs from blood, obtained approximately 22 months after vaccination. The receptors stem from a man between 45 and 75 years old who received an inactivated influenza vaccine. Each CDR3 is given without its conserved first and last residue.

TRBJ2-5	TRBV29-1	SVEGTIQETQY
TRBJ2-7	TRBV9	ASSAGTGDYEQY
TRBJ2-3	TRBV20-1	SAIGVASTDTQY
TRBJ2-1	TRBV6-2/TRBV6-3	ASSYPDFHTGRTSHEQF
TRBJ1-4	TRBV6-1	ASSHQGTNEKLF
TRBJ1-5	TRBV6-2/TRBV6-3	ASSHSRTGGRNQPQH
TRBJ1-1	TRBV5-1	ASSLGQPMNTEAF
TRBJ2-5	TRBV24-1	ATSDRDAQETQY
TRBJ1-3	TRBV30	AWSVRGGGNTIY
TRBJ2-3	TRBV7-2	ASSFLGFGTDTQY
TRBJ2-1	TRBV9	ASSGRDSRRNEQF
TRBJ2-7	TRBV29-1	SVGGQGTYEQY
TRBJ2-3	TRBV5-1	ASSANRDDTQY
TRBJ1-2	TRBV4-3	ASSQAGMGGYT
TRBJ2-7	TRBV12-3/TRBV12-4	ASSFVLADSYEQY
TRBJ1-4	TRBV4-3	ASSPRSPNEKLF
TRBJ2-7	TRBV20-1	SARAFRLAGSYEQY
TRBJ1-4	TRBV7-8	ASSFATWDSSEKLF
TRBJ2-2	TRBV11-2	ASSPVVSLNTGELF
TRBJ1-5	TRBV5-6	ASRQTGVDQPQH
TRBJ1-2	TRBV5-1	ASSLLRGQGSGMYYGYT
TRBJ1-2	TRBV7-2	ASSLVGDSNYGYT
TRBJ1-5	TRBV15	ATSLGTGSEVPQH
TRBJ2-7	TRBV5-6	ASSLETSASYEQY
TRBJ2-7	TRBV12-3/TRBV12-4	ASSFGSSGTNYEQY
TRBJ2-1	TRBV5-5	ASSLDRGNYNEQF
TRBJ1-4	TRBV20-1	SARYHLLGRGREKLF
TRBJ1-2	TRBV5-1	ASSLDRDGYT
TRBJ1-5	TRBV6-5	ASSYGPNQPQH
TRBJ1-6	TRBV27	ASRPFAGTGGSPLH
TRBJ1-6	TRBV18	ASSPDLLSSYNSPLH
TRBJ2-1	TRBV5-6	ASSRTRDRGNYNEQF
TRBJ1-2	TRBV6-1	ASRRQANYGYT
TRBJ1-4	TRBV30	AWSVLSGNNEKLF
TRBJ2-1	TRBV11-2	ASSIQGYNEQF
TRBJ2-1	TRBV7-8	ASIQGGLLSEQF
TRBJ2-7	TRBV5-5	ASSLVPISSYEQY
TRBJ2-3	TRBV12-3/TRBV12-4	ASSFYGETDTQY
TRBJ1-2	TRBV4-3	ASSQDQGVPQGYT
TRBJ1-2	TRBV2	ASRGQGEGFGYT
TRBJ1-1	TRBV7-8	ASKPGRQQGLNTEAF
TRBJ1-5	TRBV12-3/TRBV12-4	ASSMTGDQPQH
TRBJ1-2	TRBV20-1	SAVPTAYYGYT
TRBJ2-1	TRBV27	ASSPLRRAGGPHEQF
TRBJ1-3	TRBV18	ASTNTAAAGNTIY
TRBJ1-1	TRBV30	AWSVGNTEAF
TRBJ1-5	TRBV12-3/TRBV12-4	ASSLKDGGLNQPQH
TRBJ2-7	TRBV10-3	AIGTSSSYEQY
TRBJ1-3	TRBV30	AWKRTAGNTIY